This TCR beta chain was identified in a study of human T cells and chemical hapten exposure. Overall study context: Alopecia areata, totalis or universalis affected patients, mainly female.

In TCRdb, the RACE reads were re-called with MiXCR into one record per CDR3 protein. Of 95,000 to 100,000 distinct CDR3 sequences listed, roughly an eighth are singletons. Many counts were recorded for this clonotype. In germline, CDR1 is ENHRY, CDR2 SYGVKD. The CDR3 runs 13 residues. V was clipped by 4 bases and J by 2 bases, with 8 bases between them. Time point noted: patch test 1, 2 weeks after DPC sensitization. Documented treatment: therapeutic diphenylcyclopropenone sensitization with weekly scalp DPC. Sequences were derived from whole blood, sampled in connection with sensitization to the hapten diphenylcyclopropenone (DPC). This rearrangement joins TRBV10-3 to TRBJ1-2, with D possibly matching TRBD1 (5 bases). The origin of this receptor is a woman between 40 and 50 years old with alopecia areata. Some clones in this sample may be carry-over from other donors' samples. CDR3 sequence reads: CAISVGDNYGYTF. CDR3 DNA sequence: TGTGCCATCAGTGTAGGGGACAACTATGGCTACACCTTC.